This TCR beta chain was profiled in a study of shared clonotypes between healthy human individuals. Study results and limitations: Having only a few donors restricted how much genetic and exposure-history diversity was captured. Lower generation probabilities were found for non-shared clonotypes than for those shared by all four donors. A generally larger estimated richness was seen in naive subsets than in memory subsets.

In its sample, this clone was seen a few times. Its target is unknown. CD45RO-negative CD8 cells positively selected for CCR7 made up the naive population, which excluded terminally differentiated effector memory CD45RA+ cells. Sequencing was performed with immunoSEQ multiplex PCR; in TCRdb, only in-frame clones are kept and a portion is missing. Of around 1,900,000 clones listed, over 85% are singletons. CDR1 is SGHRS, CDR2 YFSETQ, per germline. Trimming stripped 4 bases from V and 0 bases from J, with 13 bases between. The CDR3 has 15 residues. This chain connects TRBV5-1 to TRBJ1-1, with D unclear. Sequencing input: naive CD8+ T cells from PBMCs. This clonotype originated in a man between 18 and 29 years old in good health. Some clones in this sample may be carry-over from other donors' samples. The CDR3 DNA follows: TGCGCCAGCAGCACTCACACGGGGATGAACACTGAAGCTTTCTTT. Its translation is CASSTHTGMNTEAFF.